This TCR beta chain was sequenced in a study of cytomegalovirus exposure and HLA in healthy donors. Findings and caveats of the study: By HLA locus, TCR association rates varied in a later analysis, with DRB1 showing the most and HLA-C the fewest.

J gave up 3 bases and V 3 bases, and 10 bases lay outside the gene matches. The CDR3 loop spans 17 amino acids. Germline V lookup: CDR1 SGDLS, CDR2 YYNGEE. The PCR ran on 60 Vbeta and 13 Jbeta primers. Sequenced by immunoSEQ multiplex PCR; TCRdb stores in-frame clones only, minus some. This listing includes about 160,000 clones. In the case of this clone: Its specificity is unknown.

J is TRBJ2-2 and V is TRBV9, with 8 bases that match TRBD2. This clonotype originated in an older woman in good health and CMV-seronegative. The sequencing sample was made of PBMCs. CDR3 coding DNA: TGTGCCAGCAGCGGAGGTCCGGGGGGGCGTCACACCGGGGAGCTGTTTTTT. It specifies CASSGGPGGRHTGELFF.